The present T cell receptor beta chain was sequenced within a study of blood T cell repertoires in COVID-19. The wider study: Recovered participants had two consecutive negative NP/OP PCR tests, healthcare professional clearance, or symptom resolution. T cells, B-cell-depleted T cells, or PBMCs supplied cDNA or gDNA.

Germline CDR1 reads MGHRA; CDR2 reads YSYEKL. Trimming shortened V by 3 bases and J by 0 bases, and 13 bases separated the two germline ends. The CDR3 is 16 residues long. The study assigned cohorts using participant-reported clinical history. Original processing methods: Researchers report that nucleated cell counts were estimated from reference gene primer amplification. Data came from immunoSEQ multiplex PCR; TCRdb stores just in-frame clones and leaves some out. That table supplies the V and J calls and clone size; D and trimming were determined from the DNA. The sample shows a few hundred thousand clones, roughly 84% of them seen only once.

Sample: PBMCs or T cells enriched from blood (not recorded which). This TCR was sampled from a man aged 30-40 years in a cohort exposed to, infected with or recovered from COVID-19 (not recorded which). The chain links TRBV4-1 to TRBJ2-3; D gene unclear. CDR3 sequence: CASSHLAVSSTDTQYF. The CDR3 DNA reads TGCGCCAGCAGCCATTTGGCGGTTTCTAGCACAGATACGCAGTATTTT.